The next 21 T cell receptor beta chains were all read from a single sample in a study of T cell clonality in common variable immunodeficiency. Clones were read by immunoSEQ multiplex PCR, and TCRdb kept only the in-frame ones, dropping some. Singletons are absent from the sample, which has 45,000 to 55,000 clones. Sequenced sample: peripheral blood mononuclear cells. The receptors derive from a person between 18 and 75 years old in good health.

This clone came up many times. CDR3 amino acids: CASSRQRVDEKLFF. The sequenced CDR3 bases are TGTGCCAGCAGCCGACAGAGGGTAGATGAAAAA. The rearrangement links TRBV2 to TRBJ1-4; D perhaps matches TRBD1 (5 bases). The read terminates 3 residues before the CDR3 end, so the remaining end is supplied by the germline J gene. The CDR3 is 14 residues long. Trimming pared 6 bases from V and 6 bases from J, leaving 14 bases between. Germline assignment: CDR1 SNHLY and CDR2 FYNNEI.

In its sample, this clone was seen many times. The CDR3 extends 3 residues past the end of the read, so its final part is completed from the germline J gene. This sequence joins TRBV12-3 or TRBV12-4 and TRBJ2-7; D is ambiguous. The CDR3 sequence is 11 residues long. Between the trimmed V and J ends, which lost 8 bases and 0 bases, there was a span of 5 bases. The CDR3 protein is CASASSYEQYF. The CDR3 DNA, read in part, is TGTGCCAGCGCTAGCTCCTACGAG.

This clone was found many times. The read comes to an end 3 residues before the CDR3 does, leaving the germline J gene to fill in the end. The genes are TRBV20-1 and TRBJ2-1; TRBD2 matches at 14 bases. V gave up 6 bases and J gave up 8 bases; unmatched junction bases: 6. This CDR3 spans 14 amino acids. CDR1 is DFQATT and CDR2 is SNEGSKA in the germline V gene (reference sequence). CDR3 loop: CSATGTSGSDEQFF. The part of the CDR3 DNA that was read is TGCAGTGCAACCGGGACTAGCGGGAGCGATGAG.

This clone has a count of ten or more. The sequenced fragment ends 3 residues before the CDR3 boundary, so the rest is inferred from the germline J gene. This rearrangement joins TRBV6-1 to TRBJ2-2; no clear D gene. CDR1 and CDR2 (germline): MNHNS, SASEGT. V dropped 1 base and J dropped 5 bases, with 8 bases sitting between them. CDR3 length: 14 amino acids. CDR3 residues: CASSEDVGTGELFF. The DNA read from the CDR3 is TGTGCCAGCAGTGAAGACGTAGGGACCGGGGAG.

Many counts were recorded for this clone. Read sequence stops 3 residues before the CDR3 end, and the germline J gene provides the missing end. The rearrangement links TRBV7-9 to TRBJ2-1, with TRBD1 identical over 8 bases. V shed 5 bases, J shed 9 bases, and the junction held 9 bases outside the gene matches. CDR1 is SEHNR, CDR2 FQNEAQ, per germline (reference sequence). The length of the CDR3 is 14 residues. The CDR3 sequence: CASSIGQGWGEQFF. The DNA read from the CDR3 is TGTGCCAGCAGCATCGGACAGGGTTGGGGTGAG.

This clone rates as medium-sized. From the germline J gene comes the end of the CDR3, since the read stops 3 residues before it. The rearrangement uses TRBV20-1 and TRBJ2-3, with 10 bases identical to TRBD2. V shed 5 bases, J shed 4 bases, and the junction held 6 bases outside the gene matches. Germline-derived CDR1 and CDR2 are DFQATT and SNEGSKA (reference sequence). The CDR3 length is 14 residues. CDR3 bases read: TGCAGTGCTCGGAGCGGGAGGGACGCAGATACG. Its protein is CSARSGRDADT. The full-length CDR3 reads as CSARSGRDADTQYF.

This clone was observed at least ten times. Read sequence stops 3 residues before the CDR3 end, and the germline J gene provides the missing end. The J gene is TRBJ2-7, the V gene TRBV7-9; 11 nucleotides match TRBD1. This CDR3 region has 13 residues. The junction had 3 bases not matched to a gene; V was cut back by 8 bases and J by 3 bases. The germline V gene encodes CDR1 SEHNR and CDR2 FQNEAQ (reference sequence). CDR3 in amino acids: CASGQGAFYEQYF. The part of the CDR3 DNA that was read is TGTGCCAGCGGACAGGGGGCGTTCTACGAG.

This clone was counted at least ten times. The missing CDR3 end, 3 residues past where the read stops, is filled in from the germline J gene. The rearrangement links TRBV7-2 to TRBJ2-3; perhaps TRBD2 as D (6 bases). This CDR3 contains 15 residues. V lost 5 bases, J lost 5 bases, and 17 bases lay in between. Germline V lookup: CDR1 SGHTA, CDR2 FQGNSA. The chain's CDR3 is CASSTGGLRGDTQYF. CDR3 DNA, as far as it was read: TGTGCCAGCAGCACTGGAGGGTTACGAGGAGATACG.

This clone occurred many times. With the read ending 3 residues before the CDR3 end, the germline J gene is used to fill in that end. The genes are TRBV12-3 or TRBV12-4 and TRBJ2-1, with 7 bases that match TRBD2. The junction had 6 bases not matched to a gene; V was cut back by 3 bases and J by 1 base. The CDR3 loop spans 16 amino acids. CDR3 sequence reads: CASSFFGGGSYNEQFF. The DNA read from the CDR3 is TGTGCCAGCAGTTTTTTTGGGGGGGGATCCTACAATGAG.

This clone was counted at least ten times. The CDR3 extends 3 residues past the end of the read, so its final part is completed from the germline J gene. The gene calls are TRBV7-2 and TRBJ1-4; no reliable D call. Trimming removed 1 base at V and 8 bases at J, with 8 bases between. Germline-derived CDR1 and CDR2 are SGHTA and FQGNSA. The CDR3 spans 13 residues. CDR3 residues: CASSLGLREKLFF. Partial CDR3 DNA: TGTGCCAGCAGCTTAGGACTAAGAGAAAAA.

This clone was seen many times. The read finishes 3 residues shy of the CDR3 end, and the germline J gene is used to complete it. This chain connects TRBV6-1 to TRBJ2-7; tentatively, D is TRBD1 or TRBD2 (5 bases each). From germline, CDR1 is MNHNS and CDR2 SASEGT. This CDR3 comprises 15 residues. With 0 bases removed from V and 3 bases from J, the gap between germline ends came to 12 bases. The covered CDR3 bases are TGTGCCAGCAGTGAAGCGGCAGGGAGAGACTACGAG. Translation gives CASSEAAGRDYE. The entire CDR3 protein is CASSEAAGRDYEQYF.

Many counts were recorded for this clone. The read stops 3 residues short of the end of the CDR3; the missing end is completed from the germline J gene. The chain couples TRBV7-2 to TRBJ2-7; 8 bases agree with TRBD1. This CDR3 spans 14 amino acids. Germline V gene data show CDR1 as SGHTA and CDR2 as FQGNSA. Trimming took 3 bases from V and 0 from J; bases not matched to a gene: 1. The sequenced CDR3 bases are TGTGCCAGCAGCTTGACAGGGGCCTCCTACGAG. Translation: CASSLTGASYE. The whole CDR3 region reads CASSLTGASYEQYF.

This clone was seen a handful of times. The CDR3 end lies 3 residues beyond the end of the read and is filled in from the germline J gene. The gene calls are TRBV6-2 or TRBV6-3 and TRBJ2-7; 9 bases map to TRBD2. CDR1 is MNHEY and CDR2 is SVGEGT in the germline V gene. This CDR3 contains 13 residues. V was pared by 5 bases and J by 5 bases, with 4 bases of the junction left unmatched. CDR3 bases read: TGTGCCAGCAGTAGCGGGAGGACCCACGAG. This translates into CASSSGRTHE. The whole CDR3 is CASSSGRTHEQYF.

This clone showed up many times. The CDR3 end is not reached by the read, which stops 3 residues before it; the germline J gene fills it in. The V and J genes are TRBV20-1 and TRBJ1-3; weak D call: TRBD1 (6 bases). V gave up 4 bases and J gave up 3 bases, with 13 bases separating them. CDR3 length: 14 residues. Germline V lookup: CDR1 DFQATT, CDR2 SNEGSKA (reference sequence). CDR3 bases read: TGCAGTGCTACCTCACAGGGTTATGGAAACACC. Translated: CSATSQGYGNT. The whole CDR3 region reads CSATSQGYGNTIYF.

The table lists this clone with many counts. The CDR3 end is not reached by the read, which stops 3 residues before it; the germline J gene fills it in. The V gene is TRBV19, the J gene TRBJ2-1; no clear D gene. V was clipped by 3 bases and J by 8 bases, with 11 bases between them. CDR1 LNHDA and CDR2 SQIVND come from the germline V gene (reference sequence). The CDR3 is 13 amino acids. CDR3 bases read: TGTGCCAGTAGTATCAGAGATTTGCATGAG. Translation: CASSIRDLHE. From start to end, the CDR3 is CASSIRDLHEQFF.

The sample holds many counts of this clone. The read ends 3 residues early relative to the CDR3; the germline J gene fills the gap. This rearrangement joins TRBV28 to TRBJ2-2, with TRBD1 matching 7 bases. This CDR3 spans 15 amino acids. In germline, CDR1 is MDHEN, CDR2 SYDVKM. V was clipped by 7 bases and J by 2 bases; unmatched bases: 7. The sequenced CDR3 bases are TGTGCCAGCACCTCGAGACAGGGTAACACCGGGGAG. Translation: CASTSRQGNTGE. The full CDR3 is CASTSRQGNTGELFF.

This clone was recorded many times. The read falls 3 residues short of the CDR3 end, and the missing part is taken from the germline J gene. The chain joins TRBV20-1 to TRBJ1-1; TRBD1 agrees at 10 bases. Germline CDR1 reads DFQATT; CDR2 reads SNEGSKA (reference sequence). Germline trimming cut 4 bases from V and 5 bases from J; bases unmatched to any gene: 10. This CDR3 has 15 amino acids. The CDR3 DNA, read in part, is TGCAGTGCTACAGCTTTGACAGGGGGCCGGACTGAA. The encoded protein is CSATALTGGRTE. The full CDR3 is CSATALTGGRTEAFF.

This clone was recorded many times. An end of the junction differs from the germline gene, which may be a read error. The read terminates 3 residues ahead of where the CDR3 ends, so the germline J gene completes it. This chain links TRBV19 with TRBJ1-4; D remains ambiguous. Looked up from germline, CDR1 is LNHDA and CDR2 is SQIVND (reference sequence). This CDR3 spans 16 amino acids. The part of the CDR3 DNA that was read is TGTGCCAGTAGTGCGTCCGAGGCTGCAACTAATGAGAAA. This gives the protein CASSASEAATNEK. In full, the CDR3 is CASSASEAATNEKLFF.

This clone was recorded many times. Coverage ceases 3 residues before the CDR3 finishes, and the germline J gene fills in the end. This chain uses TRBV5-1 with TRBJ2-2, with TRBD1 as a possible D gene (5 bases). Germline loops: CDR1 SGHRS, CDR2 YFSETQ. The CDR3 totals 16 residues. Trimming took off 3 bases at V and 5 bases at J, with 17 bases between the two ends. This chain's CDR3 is CASSSRSTAGTGELFF. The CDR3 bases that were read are TGCGCCAGCAGCTCCCGGTCAACCGCAGGGACCGGGGAG.

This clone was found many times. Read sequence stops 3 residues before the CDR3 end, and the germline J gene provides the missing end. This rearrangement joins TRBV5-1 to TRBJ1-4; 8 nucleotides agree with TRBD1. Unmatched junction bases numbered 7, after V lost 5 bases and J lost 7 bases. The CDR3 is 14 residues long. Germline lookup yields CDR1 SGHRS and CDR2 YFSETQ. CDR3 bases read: TGCGCCAGCAGACGTACAGGGGGTGGTGAAAAA. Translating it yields CASRRTGGGEK. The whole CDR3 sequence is CASRRTGGGEKLFF.

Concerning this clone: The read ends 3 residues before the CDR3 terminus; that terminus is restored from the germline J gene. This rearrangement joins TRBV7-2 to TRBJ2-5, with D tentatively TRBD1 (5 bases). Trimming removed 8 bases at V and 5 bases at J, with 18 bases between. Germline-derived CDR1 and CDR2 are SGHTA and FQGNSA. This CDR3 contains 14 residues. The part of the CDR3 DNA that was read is TGTGCCAGCGGGGCCACCGGGCCGTGGGAGACC. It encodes CASGATGPWET. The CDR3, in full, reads CASGATGPWETQYF.